This entry is about one TCR beta chain. The V gene's germline CDR1 is MNHEY and CDR2 SMNVEV (reference sequence). Trimming cost V 4 bases and J 4 bases; bases outside gene matches: 6. The CDR3 has 15 residues. These data come from a study of cytomegalovirus exposure and HLA in healthy donors. Generated by immunoSEQ multiplex PCR, the TCRdb table keeps only in-frame clones and is missing some. The sample lists about 220,000 clones, around 90% occurring once. The V and J genes are TRBV27 and TRBJ2-1; 8 nucleotides agree with TRBD2. The receptor's source is a woman younger than 30 in good health and CMV-seronegative. The sequenced sample was PBMCs. The CDR3 loop reads CASSSREAPYNEQFF. DNA of the CDR3: TGTGCCAGCAGTTCGCGGGAGGCCCCATACAATGAGCAGTTCTTC.